This T cell receptor beta chain emerged from a study of T cell clones after liver transplantation. Only in-frame clones appear in the TCRdb table, and some are missing; sequencing was by immunoSEQ multiplex PCR. The table has 80,000 or so clones, about 84% seen once. V was cut by 3 bases and J by 5 bases, with 10 bases left in between. Per germline, CDR1 SGHVS and CDR2 FQNEAQ. This CDR3 is 13 amino acids long. V and J are TRBV7-8 and TRBJ2-5, with D possibly matching TRBD1 (5 bases). This sequence originates from a human patient who received a liver transplant. Some T cells may have come from the graft donor. Sequencing was performed on CD4+ T cells from blood, taken roughly 3.5 years after liver transplant. Here the CDR3 reads CASSLAGRETQYF. The CDR3 DNA is TGTGCCAGCAGCTTGGCAGGGCGGGAGACCCAGTACTTC.